This T cell receptor (beta chain) was observed in a study of control samples from healthy donors and cancer patients. Sequencing used immunoSEQ multiplex PCR; TCRdb keeps in-frame clones, though not all of them. The table shows about 120,000 clones, with more than 75% occurring only once. The CDR3 runs to 14 residues. Trimming cost V 1 base and J 1 base; bases outside gene matches: 0. Germline values: CDR1 SGHVS, CDR2 FNYEAQ. Concerning this clone: The sample has other DNA sequences that encode this CDR3 too.

The sample was PBMCs. The V gene is TRBV7-6, the J gene TRBJ1-1; 7 bases match TRBD1. The clonotype was recovered from a woman aged 60-70 years with lung cancer. The CDR3 DNA follows: TGTGCCAGCAGCTTAGGGACAGGGAACACTGAAGCTTTCTTT. It codes for CASSLGTGNTEAFF.